This T cell receptor beta chain was found in a study of human T cells and chemical hapten exposure. The ends were cut back, 11 bases at V and 3 bases at J, with 12 bases in the middle. Germline V lookup: CDR1 MDHEN, CDR2 SYDVKM. This CDR3 is 12 amino acids long. The time point is: healthy volunteer bleed at 2 weeks. Whole blood, unfractionated, served as the material for total RNA extraction. MiXCR, applied by TCRdb to the RACE reads, yields one record per CDR3 protein. This repertoire shows under 95,000 distinct CDR3 sequences, around 9% found once; its top ten account for 2.9%. There are a few counts of this clonotype.

This chain links TRBV28 with TRBJ2-3, with TRBD1 as a possible D gene (6 bases). This sequence was found in a female donor in good health. Some clones in this sample may be carry-over from other donors' samples. Sequencing input: whole blood. CDR3 coding DNA: TGTGCCGGGGGCGGCGGGACAGATACGCAGTATTTT. Its translation: CAGGGGTDTQYF. The full variable domain, in which reference TRBV28 and TRBJ2-3 provide the parts outside the CDR3, is DVKVTQSSRYLVKRTGEKVFLECVQDMDHENMFWYRQDPGLGLRLIYFSYDVKMKEKGDIPEGYSVSREKKERFSLILESASTNQTSMYLCAGGGGTDTQYFGPGTRLTVL.